This T cell receptor beta chain appears in the sequencing data of a study of blood T cell repertoires in COVID-19 (dated by TCRdb to about 2020). Regarding the study in general: Samples from collaborators originated in the United States, Italy and Spain and spanned both the acute and convalescent phases of COVID-19. Where HLA class I and class II types were available, the types were taken from metadata supplied by the sample provider, not from assay-based typing. Nearly every sample came with metadata listing a de-identified subject ID, COVID-19 status, age in years and sex. Subjects who had been exposed to COVID-19, were actively infected with it, or had recovered from it provided the deeply sampled blood TCRbeta repertoires that made up the dataset. Samples came from the ongoing ImmuneRACE study (first 160 participants) plus 1,254 subjects from 6 global collaborators. A freely available public database, intended as a resource for researchers studying the immune response to SARS-CoV-2, is where the repertoires were released. The prospective study material was composed of cDNA or gDNA derived from T cells, B-cell-depleted T cells, or PBMCs. Points the paper makes about the study in general: The quantity of clinical and demographic metadata differed by source and by participant and was supplied without curation.

CDR1 LGHDT and CDR2 YNNKEL were looked up in the germline V gene (reference sequence). There are 13 amino acids in the CDR3, from cysteine to phenylalanine inclusive. CDR3 DNA is the only sequence kept; it has 39 bases, read in frame from the first base. The germline ends are 5 bases apart after V is trimmed by 2 bases and J by 1 base. About this clone: This clone's antigen is unknown. It has no much larger one-base neighbor in the sample; base qualities were not kept.

Participants in the prospective study were enrolled through a virtual design, were aged roughly 18 to 100 years, and lived in roughly 24 United States geographic areas. To assign participants to cohorts, the prospective study relied on clinical history that participants themselves reported in a screening survey and a study questionnaire. Exposed participants had been in contact with someone with a PCR-confirmed or clinician-diagnosed COVID-19 case within 2 weeks of study entry. Each participant in the prospective study had whole blood, serum and a nasopharyngeal or oropharyngeal swab collected by mobile phlebotomists. Over an approximately 2-month period, participants in the prospective study had the option of providing additional blood draws and questionnaires. Prospective study blood samples were shipped either frozen or at room temperature before DNA extraction. TCRbeta CDR3 regions were amplified from genomic DNA by means of the immunoSEQ Assay, a bias-controlled multiplex PCR. Concerning the study's data processing: Within the assay, amplification of reference gene primers was used to estimate how many nucleated cells each sample contained. To quantify the absolute abundance of each unique TCRbeta CDR3 rearrangement, sequence reads were collapsed and filtered. Productive Simpson clonality was computed per sample as the square root of Simpson's diversity index over productive rearrangements. The clones in this table, taken by TCRdb from immuneACCESS, are in-frame only. Not every clone is retained; where verified, under half of the shortfall comes from an unresolved V gene, and the cause of the rest is unknown. V and J calls and clone size are copied from that table; D and trimming were computed from the DNA. The sample has 280,000 or so clones on record, roughly 91% of them singletons. The ten largest clones add up to roughly 2.9% of the sample.

The TCR originated in a woman aged 50 to 60 who had been exposed to COVID-19. The V gene is TRBV3-1 (or the pseudogene TRBV3-2) and the J gene is TRBJ1-1, with the identity of the D gene unclear. The material sequenced was PBMCs or T cells enriched from blood (not recorded which). The nucleotide sequence reads as follows: TGTGCCAGCAGCCAAAGTAGGAACACTGAAGCTTTCTTT. This encodes CASSQSRNTEAFF.